Presented here are 12 T cell receptor beta chains from one specimen sequenced in a study of siplizumab effects on memory and regulatory T cells. The method was immunoSEQ multiplex PCR; TCRdb's version includes in-frame clones alone and lacks a portion of them. The profile shows 50,000 to 55,000 clones, under 98% of them singletons. Sequencing was done on a sample of naive CD4+ T cells sorted from blood. The receptor set was obtained from a human donor in good health.

V gene TRBV19 combines with J gene TRBJ2-3; tentative D call: TRBD2 (6 bases). The germline V gene has CDR1 LNHDA and CDR2 SQIVND (reference sequence). The CDR3 extends over 15 amino acids. The V gene lost 9 bases and the J gene lost 5 bases, with 21 bases spanning the gap. DNA for the CDR3: TGTGCCAGACCCAGGGACTCCGATTACGGAGATACGCAGTATTTT. It specifies CARPRDSDYGDTQYF.

This clone was detected only once. The chain carries TRBV6-5 and TRBJ2-3; TRBD1 is a possible D gene (5 bases). The length of the CDR3 is 15 residues. Germline CDR1 reads MNHEY; CDR2 reads SVGAGI. V was shortened by 6 bases and J by 0 bases, with 13 bases between the two germline ends. The CDR3 nucleotides read TGTGCCAGCAGGCGGTGGGGCGGTAGCACAGATACGCAGTATTTT. It is translated as CASRRWGGSTDTQYF.

This rearrangement joins TRBV28 to TRBJ2-7; TRBD2 matches at 8 bases. The CDR3 length is 14 residues. V lost 5 bases and J lost 5; bases outside the gene matches: 8. The germline V gene encodes CDR1 MDHEN and CDR2 SYDVKM. The CDR3 loop is CASSLGLGGHEQYF. CDR3 bases: TGTGCCAGCAGTCTGGGACTAGGGGGACACGAGCAGTACTTC.

This chain connects TRBV5-1 to TRBJ2-7; 9 positions match TRBD1. The junction had 5 bases not matched to a gene; V was cut back by 4 bases and J by 3 bases. From germline, CDR1 is SGHRS and CDR2 YFSETQ. There are 14 residues in the CDR3. The CDR3: CASSPGTGSYEQYF. The CDR3 DNA reads as TGCGCCAGCAGCCCCGGGACAGGGAGCTACGAGCAGTACTTC.

The chain carries TRBV7-9 and TRBJ2-7; 7 nucleotides line up with TRBD1. This CDR3 has 14 amino acids. Germline trimming cut 4 bases from V and 3 bases from J; bases unmatched to any gene: 6. Looked up from germline, CDR1 is SEHNR and CDR2 is FQNEAQ (reference sequence). The CDR3 loop reads CASSSSGQVYEQYF. DNA for the CDR3: TGTGCCAGCAGCTCTTCCGGACAGGTCTACGAGCAGTACTTC.

The rearrangement links TRBV9 to TRBJ2-1, with D tentatively TRBD2 (5 bases). Germline values: CDR1 SGDLS, CDR2 YYNGEE. The length of the CDR3 is 15 residues. V gave up 0 bases and J gave up 4 bases, with 11 bases separating them. The CDR3 spells CASSVEIAPYNEQFF. CDR3 coding DNA: TGTGCCAGCAGCGTAGAAATAGCGCCATACAATGAGCAGTTCTTC.

The V call is TRBV18, the J call TRBJ2-3, with D possibly matching TRBD2 (5 bases). The CDR3 spans 14 residues. V was shortened by 4 bases and J by 4 bases, with 12 bases between the two germline ends. Germline V gene data show CDR1 as KGHSH and CDR2 as LQKENI. CDR3 in DNA: TGTGCCAGCTCACGCTTTGAGGGAGCAGATACGCAGTATTTT. Its translation: CASSRFEGADTQYF. The whole variable domain, remainder taken from reference TRBV18 and TRBJ2-3, is NAGVMQNPRHLVRRRGQEARLRCSPMKGHSHVYWYRQLPEEGLKFMVYLQKENIIDESGMPKERFSAEFPKEGPSILRIQQVVRGDSAAYFCASSRFEGADTQYFGPGTRLTVL.

This chain joins TRBV28 and TRBJ1-2; D is unclear. The CDR3 spans 13 residues. Trimming removed 6 bases at V and 8 bases at J, with 16 bases between. Germline V CDR1 and CDR2: MDHEN, SYDVKM. For the CDR3, the DNA is TGTGCCAGCAGGGGGAGCGCGACCCGGGGCTACACCTTC. Translation gives CASRGSATRGYTF.

This chain joins TRBV18 and TRBJ2-4; the D call may be TRBD1 or TRBD2 (6 bases each). Germline V gene data show CDR1 as KGHSH and CDR2 as LQKENI. Trimming stripped 3 bases from V and 1 base from J, with 7 bases between. CDR3 length equals 14 residues. CDR3 sequence (DNA): TGTGCCAGCTCACCCGGGGGCGCCAAAAACATTCAGTACTTC. Its translation is CASSPGGAKNIQYF.

This clone was picked up one time. This chain joins TRBV7-3 and TRBJ2-3, with D uncertain. The CDR3 sequence is 15 residues long. Trimming removed 4 bases from V and 0 bases from J, with 11 bases in between. Looked up from germline, CDR1 is SGHTA and CDR2 is FQGTGA. CDR3 bases: TGTGCCAGCAGCTCCTCCCCATGGAGCACAGATACGCAGTATTTT. It translates to CASSSSPWSTDTQYF.

The V call is TRBV30, the J call TRBJ2-6, with D unclear. Germline V gives CDR1 GTSNPN, CDR2 SVGIG (reference sequence). Deletions cut 0 bases from V and 0 bases from J, with 9 bases between. The CDR3 is 16 residues long. The CDR3 region has the DNA TGTGCCTGGAGTGTTCCCCGGGCCTCTGGGGCCAACGTCCTGACTTTC. Protein product: CAWSVPRASGANVLTF.

The V call is TRBV5-1, the J call TRBJ1-1, with D maybe TRBD1 (5 bases). CDR1 and CDR2 from the germline V gene are SGHRS and YFSETQ. The CDR3 has 15 amino acids. The V end lost 3 bases, the J end lost 6 bases, and 18 bases lay between the germline ends. CDR3 sequence: CASSSTGARIPEAFF. CDR3 DNA: TGCGCCAGCAGCTCGACTGGGGCCAGAATTCCTGAAGCTTTCTTT. The variable domain in full, with the rest retrieved from reference TRBV5-1 and TRBJ1-1, is KAGVTQTPRYLIKTRGQQVTLSCSPISGHRSVSWYQQTPGQGLQFLFEYFSETQRNKGNFPGRFSGRQFSNSRSEMNVSTLELGDSALYLCASSSTGARIPEAFFGQGTRLTVV.